Shown below are 20 T cell receptor beta chains from a single sample sequenced in a study of blood T cell repertoires in COVID-19. The protocol was immunoSEQ multiplex PCR, while the TCRdb copy is restricted to in-frame clones and leaves out a portion. The data show tens of thousands of clones, with 75% to 90% seen just once and roughly 10% held by the top ten. The specimen sequenced was peripheral blood. The receptor set was obtained from a man aged 30 to 39 with COVID-19, enrolled during active disease.

This chain uses TRBV27 with TRBJ2-2, with unresolved D. This CDR3 is 16 amino acids long. The V and J ends lost 0 bases and 2 bases respectively, with 10 bases between them. Germline V gene sequence: CDR1 MNHEY, CDR2 SMNVEV (reference sequence). CDR3 in amino acids: CASSLSGTANTGELFF. CDR3 nucleotide sequence: TGTGCCAGCAGTTTATCTGGTACAGCTAACACCGGGGAGCTGTTTTTT.

V is TRBV28 and J is TRBJ2-3; 8 positions agree with TRBD2. V dropped 6 bases and J dropped 0; count of bases not matched to a gene: 5. The germline V gene encodes CDR1 MDHEN and CDR2 SYDVKM. The CDR3 runs to 15 residues. The CDR3 sequence is CASRESGRSTDTQYF. CDR3 coding DNA: TGTGCCAGCAGAGAAAGCGGGAGAAGCACAGATACGCAGTATTTT.

This clone was recorded only once. J is TRBJ1-2 and V is TRBV29-1; D is unclear. Germline V gives CDR1 SQVTM, CDR2 ANQGSEA. This CDR3 spans 13 amino acids. Trimming cost V 2 bases and J 4 bases, with 11 bases left between them. The CDR3 loop is CSVEYPPGYGYTF. The DNA for the CDR3 is TGCAGCGTTGAATACCCCCCGGGCTATGGCTACACCTTC.

The gene calls are TRBV10-3 and TRBJ2-7, with 7 bases fitting TRBD1. The V segment lost 6 bases and the J segment 3 bases; nucleotides outside the gene matches: 8. The CDR3 is made up of 14 amino acids. CDR1 is ENHRY and CDR2 is SYGVKD in the germline V gene. CDR3 sequence reads: CAIRSRTGYYEQYF. CDR3 nucleotides: TGTGCCATCAGATCGAGGACAGGTTACTACGAGCAGTACTTC.

This chain connects TRBV13 to TRBJ2-6, with 9 bases matching TRBD1. CDR3 size: 18 residues. V shed 6 bases, J shed 10 bases, and the junction held 19 bases outside the gene matches. Germline CDR1 is PRHDT and CDR2 is FYEKMQ (reference sequence). In nucleotides, the CDR3 is TGTGCCAGCAGATCATATTTAGATGGGACAGGGCCCCAGAACGTCCTGACTTTC. It codes for CASRSYLDGTGPQNVLTF.

The rearrangement uses TRBV12-3 or TRBV12-4 and TRBJ1-1; 7 nucleotides align to TRBD1. The CDR3 is made up of 12 amino acids. V gave up 6 bases and J gave up 7 bases; unmatched junction bases: 5. DNA of the CDR3: TGTGCCAGCAGCCCAGGGACAGATGAAGCTTTCTTT. Its translation: CASSPGTDEAFF.

The chain joins TRBV25-1 to TRBJ2-6, with TRBD1 identical over 7 bases. The CDR3 consists of 14 residues. Germline V CDR1 and CDR2: MGHDK, SYGVNS. V was pared by 7 bases and J by 5 bases, with 5 bases of the junction left unmatched. The CDR3 DNA sequence: TGTGCCAGCACCGACAGGGAGCGGGCCAACGTCCTGACTTTC. It yields the protein CASTDRERANVLTF.

As concerns this clone: Distinct nucleotide sequences in the sample also encode this CDR3. The chain uses TRBV18 and TRBJ2-7, with D possibly matching TRBD2 (5 bases). CDR3 length: 13 amino acids. Germline CDR1 reads KGHSH; CDR2 reads LQKENI. Trimming shortened V by 0 bases and J by 3 bases, and 6 bases separated the two germline ends. The CDR3: CASSPPSGYEQYF. The DNA for the CDR3 is TGTGCCAGCTCACCACCGAGCGGCTACGAGCAGTACTTC.

The chain combines TRBV3-1 (or the pseudogene TRBV3-2) with TRBJ2-1; maybe TRBD2 (5 bases). Germline V lookup: CDR1 LGHDT, CDR2 YNNKEL (reference sequence). V dropped 0 bases and J dropped 9 bases, with 15 bases sitting between them. This CDR3 is built from 15 residues. DNA for the CDR3: TGTGCCAGCAGCCAAGATTGGCGGTCGGCGGGTGAGCAGTTCTTC. This gives the protein CASSQDWRSAGEQFF.

This chain uses TRBV27 with TRBJ1-6, with D possibly TRBD1 on 6 matching bases. Deletions cut 3 bases from V and 7 bases from J, with 13 bases between. Germline CDR1 is MNHEY and CDR2 is SMNVEV (reference sequence). The CDR3 spans 15 residues. CDR3 loop: CASSLETGQNSPLHF. CDR3 nucleotides: TGTGCCAGCAGTTTGGAAACAGGGCAAAATTCACCCCTCCACTTT.

The rearrangement uses TRBV27 and TRBJ2-1; a possible D gene is TRBD2 (6 bases). V dropped 6 bases and J dropped 6 bases, with 15 bases sitting between them. The CDR3 extends over 14 amino acids. CDR1 and CDR2 (germline): MNHEY, SMNVEV (reference sequence). The CDR3 sequence is CASSLDRGFNEQFF. In DNA, the CDR3 is TGTGCCAGCAGCCTAGACCGGGGGTTCAATGAGCAGTTCTTC.

This clone was observed a single time. This sequence joins TRBV28 and TRBJ2-7; 10 bases map to TRBD2. CDR3 length equals 13 residues. J lost 4 bases, V lost 7 bases, and 4 bases had no gene match. In germline, CDR1 is MDHEN, CDR2 SYDVKM. CDR3 DNA: TGTGCCAGCATTAGCGGGAGGCCTTACGAGCAGTACTTC. Amino acids: CASISGRPYEQYF.

The chain is built from TRBV3-1 (or the pseudogene TRBV3-2) and TRBJ2-5; 14 positions agree with TRBD2. CDR3 length: 17 amino acids. Germline V CDR1 and CDR2: LGHDT, YNNKEL (reference sequence). The J segment lost 4 bases and the V segment lost 4 bases, leaving 8 bases of the junction unmatched. The CDR3 region is CASSPAVGTSGRETQYF. The CDR3 bases are TGTGCCAGCAGCCCGGCCGTTGGGACTAGCGGGAGAGAGACCCAGTACTTC.

The chain joins TRBV3-1 (or the pseudogene TRBV3-2) to TRBJ2-2; D unresolved. Germline V gene data show CDR1 as LGHDT and CDR2 as YNNKEL (reference sequence). The CDR3 spans 14 residues. Trimming stripped 2 bases from V and 4 bases from J, with 8 bases between. The chain's CDR3 is CASSQTAPTGELFF. The DNA of the CDR3 is TGTGCCAGCAGCCAAACAGCCCCCACCGGGGAGCTGTTTTTT.

As DNA, the CDR3 is TGTGCCAGCAGTCGTCGGACAGGCTCGGTCTATGGCTACACCTTC. This translates into CASSRRTGSVYGYTF. The J gene is TRBJ1-2, the V gene TRBV28; 7 positions match TRBD1. This CDR3 spans 15 amino acids. Trimming removed 5 bases from V and 4 bases from J; junction bases left unmatched: 10. Germline V lookup: CDR1 MDHEN, CDR2 SYDVKM.

The V gene is TRBV2, the J gene TRBJ1-5; 7 bases align to TRBD1. The junction had 6 bases not matched to a gene; V was cut back by 6 bases and J by 4 bases. The CDR3 covers 14 residues. Looked up from germline, CDR1 is SNHLY and CDR2 is FYNNEI. The CDR3 sequence is CASSRDRRNQPQHF. CDR3 nucleotide sequence: TGTGCCAGCAGCCGGGACAGAAGGAATCAGCCCCAGCATTTT.

This clone has just one count. The chain uses TRBV6-5 and TRBJ2-7; unclear D gene. CDR1 and CDR2 from the germline V gene are MNHEY and SVGAGI. V gave up 2 bases and J gave up 1 base, with 9 bases separating them. The CDR3 has 14 residues. DNA for the CDR3: TGTGCCAGCAGTTACGGCCAGATTTCCTACGAGCAGTACTTC. This sequence encodes CASSYGQISYEQYF.

The chain joins TRBV7-9 to TRBJ2-7, with D possibly matching TRBD2 (5 bases). Trimming removed 5 bases from V and 5 bases from J, with 13 bases in between. Germline V gene data show CDR1 as SEHNR and CDR2 as FQNEAQ (reference sequence). The CDR3 length is 13 residues. This chain's CDR3 is CASSDPGNNEQYF. The CDR3 DNA sequence: TGTGCCAGCAGCGACCCCGGGAACAACGAGCAGTACTTC. Full variable domain (remainder filled in from reference TRBV7-9 and TRBJ2-7): DTGVSQNPRHKITKRGQNVTFRCDPISEHNRLYWYRQTLGQGPEFLTYFQNEAQLEKSRLLSDRFSAERPKGSFSTLEIQRTEQGDSAMYLCASSDPGNNEQYFGPGTRLTVT.

The V and J genes are TRBV28 and TRBJ2-1; possibly TRBD2 for D (6 bases). CDR1 is MDHEN and CDR2 is SYDVKM in the germline V gene. V lost 3 bases and J lost 7, with 7 bases in between. CDR3 length equals 12 residues. CDR3 sequence reads: CASSLGRNEQFF. The CDR3, as DNA: TGTGCCAGCAGTTTGGGGAGGAATGAGCAGTTCTTC.

The rearrangement links TRBV7-9 to TRBJ2-7; D is unresolved. CDR3 length: 12 amino acids. The V end was cut by 5 bases, the J end by 7 bases, with 12 bases between. In germline, CDR1 is SEHNR, CDR2 FQNEAQ (reference sequence). CDR3 bases: TGTGCCAGCAGCCAAATAATAGATGAGCAGTACTTC. It translates to CASSQIIDEQYF.